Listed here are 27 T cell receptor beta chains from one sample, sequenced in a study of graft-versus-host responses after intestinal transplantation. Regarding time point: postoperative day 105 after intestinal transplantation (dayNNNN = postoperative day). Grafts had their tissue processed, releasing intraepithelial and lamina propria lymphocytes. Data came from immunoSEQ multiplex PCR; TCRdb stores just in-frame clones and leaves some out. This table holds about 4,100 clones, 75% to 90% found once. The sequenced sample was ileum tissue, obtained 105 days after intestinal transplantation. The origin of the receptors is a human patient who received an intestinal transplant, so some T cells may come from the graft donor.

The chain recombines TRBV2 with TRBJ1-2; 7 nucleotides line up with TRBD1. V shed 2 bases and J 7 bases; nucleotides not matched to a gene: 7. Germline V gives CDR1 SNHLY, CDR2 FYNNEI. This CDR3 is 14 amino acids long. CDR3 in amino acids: CASSESGTVTGYTF. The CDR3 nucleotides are TGTGCCAGCAGTGAATCCGGGACAGTGACTGGCTACACCTTC.

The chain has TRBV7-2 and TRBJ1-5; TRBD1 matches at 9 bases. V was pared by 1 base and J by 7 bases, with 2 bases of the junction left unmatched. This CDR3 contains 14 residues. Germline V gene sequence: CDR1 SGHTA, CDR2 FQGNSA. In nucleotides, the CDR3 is TGTGCCAGCAGCTTAGTGACAGGGGGGCAGCCCCAGCATTTT. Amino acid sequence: CASSLVTGGQPQHF.

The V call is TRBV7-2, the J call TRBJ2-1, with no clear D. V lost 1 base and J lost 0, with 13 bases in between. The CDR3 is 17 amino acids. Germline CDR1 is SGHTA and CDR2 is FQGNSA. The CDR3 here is CASSLGAAYYSYNEQFF. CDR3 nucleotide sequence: TGTGCCAGCAGCTTAGGGGCAGCGTATTACTCCTACAATGAGCAGTTCTTC.

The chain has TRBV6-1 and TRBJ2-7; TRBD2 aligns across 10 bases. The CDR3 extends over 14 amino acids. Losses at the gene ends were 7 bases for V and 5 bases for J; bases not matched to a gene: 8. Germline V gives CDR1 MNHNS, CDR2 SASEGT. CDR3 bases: TGTGCCAGCACCTGGACTAGCGGTCCCAACGAGCAGTACTTC. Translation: CASTWTSGPNEQYF.

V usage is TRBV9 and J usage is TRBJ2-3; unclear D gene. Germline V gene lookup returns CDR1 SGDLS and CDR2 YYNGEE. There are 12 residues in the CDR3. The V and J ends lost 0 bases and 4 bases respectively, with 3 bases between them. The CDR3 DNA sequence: TGTGCCAGCAGCGTAGAGGCAGATACGCAGTATTTT. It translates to CASSVEADTQYF.

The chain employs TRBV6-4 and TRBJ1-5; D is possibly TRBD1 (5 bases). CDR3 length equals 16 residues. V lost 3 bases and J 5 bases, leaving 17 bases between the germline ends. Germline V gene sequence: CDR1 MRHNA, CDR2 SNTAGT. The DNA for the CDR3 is TGTGCCAGCAGTGAGTTTCAGGGCAGAGAGGATCAGCCCCAGCATTTT. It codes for CASSEFQGREDQPQHF.

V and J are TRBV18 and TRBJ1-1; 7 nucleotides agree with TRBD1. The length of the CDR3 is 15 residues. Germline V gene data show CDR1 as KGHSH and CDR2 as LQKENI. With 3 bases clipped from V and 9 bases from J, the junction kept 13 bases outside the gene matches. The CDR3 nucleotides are TGTGCCAGCTCACCCCCCCCCACAGGGGAAAGGAAAGCTTTCTTT. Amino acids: CASSPPPTGERKAFF.

The CDR3 reads CASSEPGTGENSNQPQHF. The CDR3 DNA sequence: TGTGCCAGCAGTGAACCGGGGACAGGGGAGAATAGCAATCAGCCCCAGCATTTT. The V and J genes are TRBV25-1 and TRBJ1-5, with 10 bases lining up with TRBD1. This CDR3 comprises 18 residues. The V gene end was trimmed by 2 bases and the J gene end by 0 bases; junction bases not matched to a gene: 7. Germline V lookup: CDR1 MGHDK, CDR2 SYGVNS.

CDR3 protein: CASSVGGAYNSPLHF. In nucleotides, the CDR3 is TGTGCCAGCAGTGTTGGAGGGGCATATAATTCACCCCTCCACTTT. The chain employs TRBV2 and TRBJ1-6; TRBD1 is a possible D gene (5 bases). From germline, CDR1 is SNHLY and CDR2 FYNNEI. The CDR3 runs to 15 residues. The V and J ends lost 4 bases and 4 bases respectively, with 11 bases between them.

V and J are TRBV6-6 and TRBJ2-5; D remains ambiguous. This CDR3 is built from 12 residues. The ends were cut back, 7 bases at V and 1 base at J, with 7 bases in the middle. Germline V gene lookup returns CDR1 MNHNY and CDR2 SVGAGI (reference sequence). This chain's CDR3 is CASMSLQETQYF. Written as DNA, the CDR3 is TGTGCCAGCATGTCCCTCCAAGAGACCCAGTACTTC.

This CDR3 is CASSQDNNYGYTF. CDR3 DNA: TGTGCCAGCAGCCAAGACAATAACTATGGCTACACCTTC. The chain is built from TRBV4-2 and TRBJ1-2; D not resolved. Germline V gene sequence: CDR1 LGHNA, CDR2 YNFKEQ. The CDR3 loop spans 13 amino acids. Trimming removed 0 bases at V and 1 base at J, with 3 bases between.

This CDR3 is CASSLPWASGRPPSYNEQFF. As DNA, the CDR3 is TGTGCCAGCAGCTTACCCTGGGCTAGCGGGAGGCCTCCTTCCTACAATGAGCAGTTCTTC. The J gene is TRBJ2-1, the V gene TRBV7-3; TRBD2 agrees at 11 bases. The CDR3 spans 20 residues. V lost 2 bases and J lost 1; bases outside the gene matches: 13. Germline CDR1 reads SGHTA; CDR2 reads FQGTGA.

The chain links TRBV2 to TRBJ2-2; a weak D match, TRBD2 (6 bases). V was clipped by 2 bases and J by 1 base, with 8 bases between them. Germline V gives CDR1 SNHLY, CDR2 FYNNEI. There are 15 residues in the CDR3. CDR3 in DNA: TGTGCCAGCAGTGAAACCGGGGGGAACACCGGGGAGCTGTTTTTT. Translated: CASSETGGNTGELFF.

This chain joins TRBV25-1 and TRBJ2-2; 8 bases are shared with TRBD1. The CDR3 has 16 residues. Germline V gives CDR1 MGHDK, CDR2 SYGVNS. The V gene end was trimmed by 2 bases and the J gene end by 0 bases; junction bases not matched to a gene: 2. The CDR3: CASSERDRPNTGELFF. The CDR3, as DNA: TGTGCCAGCAGTGAAAGGGACAGGCCGAACACCGGGGAGCTGTTTTTT.

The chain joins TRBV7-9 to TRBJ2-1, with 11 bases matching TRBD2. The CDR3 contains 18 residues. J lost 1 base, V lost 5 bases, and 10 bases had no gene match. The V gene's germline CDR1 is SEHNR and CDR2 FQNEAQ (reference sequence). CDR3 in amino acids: CASSPETSGKKSYNEQFF. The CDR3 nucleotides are TGTGCCAGCAGCCCGGAGACTAGCGGGAAGAAGTCCTACAATGAGCAGTTCTTC.

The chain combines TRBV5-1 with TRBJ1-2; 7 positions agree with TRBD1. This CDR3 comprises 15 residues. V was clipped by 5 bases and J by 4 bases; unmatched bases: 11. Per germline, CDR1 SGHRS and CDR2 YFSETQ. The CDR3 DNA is TGCGCCAGCAGTTATGTATTGGGACAGTTCTATGGCTACACCTTC. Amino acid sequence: CASSYVLGQFYGYTF.

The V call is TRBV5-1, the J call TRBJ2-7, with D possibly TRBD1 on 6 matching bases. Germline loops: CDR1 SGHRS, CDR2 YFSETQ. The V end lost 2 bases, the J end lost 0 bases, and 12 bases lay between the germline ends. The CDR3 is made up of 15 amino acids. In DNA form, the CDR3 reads TGCGCCAGCAGCTTTCACCAGGGGTACTCCTACGAGCAGTACTTC. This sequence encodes CASSFHQGYSYEQYF. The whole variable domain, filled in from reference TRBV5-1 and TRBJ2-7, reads KAGVTQTPRYLIKTRGQQVTLSCSPISGHRSVSWYQQTPGQGLQFLFEYFSETQRNKGNFPGRFSGRQFSNSRSEMNVSTLELGDSALYLCASSFHQGYSYEQYFGPGTRLTVT.

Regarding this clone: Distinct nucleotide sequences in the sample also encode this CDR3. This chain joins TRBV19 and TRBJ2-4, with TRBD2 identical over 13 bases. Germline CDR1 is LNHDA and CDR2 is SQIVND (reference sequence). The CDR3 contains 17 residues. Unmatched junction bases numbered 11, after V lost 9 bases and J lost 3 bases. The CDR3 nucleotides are TGTGCCAGCCAAGGACTAGCGGGAGTACTTTTCAAAAACATTCAGTACTTC. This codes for CASQGLAGVLFKNIQYF.

In nucleotides, the CDR3 is TGTGCCAGCAGCTTAAATACCGGGAGAACCGGGGAGCTGTTTTTT. Protein: CASSLNTGRTGELFF. The gene calls are TRBV7-9 and TRBJ2-2, with D possibly matching TRBD2 (6 bases). CDR1 is SEHNR and CDR2 is FQNEAQ in the germline V gene (reference sequence). There are 15 residues in the CDR3. The V and J ends lost 2 bases and 5 bases respectively, with 12 bases between them.

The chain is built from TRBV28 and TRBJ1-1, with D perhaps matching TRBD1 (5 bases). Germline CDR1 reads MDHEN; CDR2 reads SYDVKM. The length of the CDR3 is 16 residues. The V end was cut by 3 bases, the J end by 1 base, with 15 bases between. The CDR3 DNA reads TGTGCCAGCAGTTTCGGCGAGATTCAGGGGAACACTGAAGCTTTCTTT. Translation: CASSFGEIQGNTEAFF.

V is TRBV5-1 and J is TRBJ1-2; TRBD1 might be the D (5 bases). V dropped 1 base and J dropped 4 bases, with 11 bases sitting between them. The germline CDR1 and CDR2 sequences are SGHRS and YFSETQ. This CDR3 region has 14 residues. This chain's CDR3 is CASSLRDGLYGYTF. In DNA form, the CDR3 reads TGCGCCAGCAGCTTGCGGGACGGGCTCTATGGCTACACCTTC.

CDR3 amino acids: CASSTTPGDYGYTF. CDR3 coding DNA: TGCGCCAGCAGTACTACGCCGGGAGACTATGGCTACACCTTC. The chain employs TRBV10-1 and TRBJ1-2, with D unclear. Trimming shortened V by 5 bases and J by 3 bases, and 13 bases separated the two germline ends. The length of the CDR3 is 14 residues. CDR1 is WNHNN, CDR2 SYGVQD, per germline (reference sequence).

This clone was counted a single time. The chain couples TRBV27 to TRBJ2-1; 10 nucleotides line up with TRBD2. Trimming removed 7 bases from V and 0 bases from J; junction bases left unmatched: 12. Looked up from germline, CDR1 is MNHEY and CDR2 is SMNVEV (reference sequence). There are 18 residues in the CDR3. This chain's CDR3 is CASIGLAGAYRSYNEQFF. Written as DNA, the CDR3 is TGTGCCAGCATTGGTCTAGCGGGAGCGTACCGCTCCTACAATGAGCAGTTCTTC.

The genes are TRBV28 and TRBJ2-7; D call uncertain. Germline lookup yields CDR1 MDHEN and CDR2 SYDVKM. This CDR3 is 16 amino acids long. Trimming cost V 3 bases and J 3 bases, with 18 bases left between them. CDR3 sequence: CASSFGIGIVVYEQYF. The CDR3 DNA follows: TGTGCCAGCAGTTTCGGTATAGGGATCGTTGTCTACGAGCAGTACTTC.

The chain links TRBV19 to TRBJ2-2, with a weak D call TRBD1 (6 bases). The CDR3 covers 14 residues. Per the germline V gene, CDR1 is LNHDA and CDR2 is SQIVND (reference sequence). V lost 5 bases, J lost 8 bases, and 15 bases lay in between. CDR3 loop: CASSFLPGTGELFF. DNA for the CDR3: TGTGCCAGTAGTTTTCTCCCCGGGACAGGGGAGCTGTTTTTT.

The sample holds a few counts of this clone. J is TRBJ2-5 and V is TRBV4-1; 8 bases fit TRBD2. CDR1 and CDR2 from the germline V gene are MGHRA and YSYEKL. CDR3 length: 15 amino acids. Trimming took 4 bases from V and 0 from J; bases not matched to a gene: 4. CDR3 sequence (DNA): TGCGCCAGCAGCCGCCGGGGGGGTGACCAAGAGACCCAGTACTTC. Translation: CASSRRGGDQETQYF.

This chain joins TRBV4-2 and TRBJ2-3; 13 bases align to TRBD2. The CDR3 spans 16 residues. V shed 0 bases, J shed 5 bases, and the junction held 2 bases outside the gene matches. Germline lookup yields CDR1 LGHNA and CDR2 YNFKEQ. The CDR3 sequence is CASSQDRTSGRDTQYF. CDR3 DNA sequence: TGTGCCAGCAGCCAAGATAGGACTAGCGGGAGAGATACGCAGTATTTT.